Below, one T cell receptor beta chain is given with its context. This sample is part of a study of blood T cell repertoires in COVID-19. About the research overall: PBMCs, B-cell-depleted T cells, or T cells provided the cDNA or gDNA that made up the material.

The protocol was immunoSEQ multiplex PCR, while the TCRdb copy is restricted to in-frame clones and leaves out a portion. This sample carries some 200,000 clones, roughly 89% of them seen once, and the ten largest clones take about 12%. There are 12 residues in the CDR3. The germline CDR1 and CDR2 sequences are SEHNR and FQNEAQ (reference sequence). The germline V and J ends were trimmed by 1 base and 10 bases, with 10 bases remaining between them. Sequenced input: peripheral blood. The TCR sequence derives from a woman in her seventies with COVID-19, enrolled during active disease. V gene TRBV7-9 combines with J gene TRBJ1-1; D call uncertain. This CDR3 is CASSLGQLIAFF. CDR3 DNA sequence: TGTGCCAGCAGCTTAGGGCAGTTGATAGCTTTCTTT. Variable domain in full (rest from reference TRBV7-9 and TRBJ1-1): DTGVSQNPRHKITKRGQNVTFRCDPISEHNRLYWYRQTLGQGPEFLTYFQNEAQLEKSRLLSDRFSAERPKGSFSTLEIQRTEQGDSAMYLCASSLGQLIAFFGQGTRLTVV.